The source of this TCR beta chain is a study of T cell repertoires in ileal Crohn's disease. As for time point: proximal margin of the surgical specimen (macroscopically non-inflamed). The germline CDR1 and CDR2 sequences are SGHTA and FQGTGA. J lost 9 bases, V lost 5 bases, and 8 bases had no gene match. The CDR3 runs to 13 residues. Assay: immunoSEQ multiplex PCR; the TCRdb copy retains only in-frame clones and omits some. The data contain 7,000 or so clones, roughly 78% of them singletons. The chain combines TRBV7-3 with TRBJ1-2, with 8 bases identical to TRBD1. The TCR was taken from an adult with Crohn's disease. Sequencing was done on a sample of ileal tissue. CDR3 in amino acids: CASSPGQGWRYTF. In nucleotides, the CDR3 is TGTGCCAGCAGCCCCGGACAGGGTTGGCGCTACACCTTC.